The 13 T cell receptor beta chains given below trace back to one sample, sequenced in a study of blood T cell repertoires in COVID-19 (dated by TCRdb to the early 2020s). Library preparation used the immunoSEQ multiplex PCR assay. TCRdb provides this immuneACCESS table in a form limited to in-frame rearrangements. Some clones are lacking; in checked studies, under half of them reflect an unresolved V gene, and why the rest are absent is not known. The sample has under 250,000 clones on record, roughly 84% of them singletons. The ten largest account for approximately 4.8% of the sample. Input material: peripheral blood. The receptors here all came from a man aged 50-60 years with active or convalescent COVID-19.

The V call is TRBV2, the J call TRBJ2-3, with TRBD1 matching 8 bases. Trimming removed 4 bases from V and 3 bases from J; junction bases left unmatched: 9. The CDR3 is 16 residues long. Germline-derived CDR1 and CDR2 are SNHLY and FYNNEI. The CDR3 protein is CASSGRTGYFTDTQYF. In DNA, the CDR3 is TGTGCCAGCAGTGGCCGGACAGGGTATTTTACAGATACGCAGTATTTT.

This clone was recorded once. The same CDR3 is also encoded by other DNA sequences in this sample. The chain carries TRBV6-1 and TRBJ1-1, with D possibly being TRBD1 (6 bases). V was pared by 0 bases and J by 2 bases, with 10 bases between. This CDR3 region has 15 residues. The germline V gene has CDR1 MNHNS and CDR2 SASEGT. CDR3 sequence reads: CASSEARGRNTEAFF. CDR3 coding DNA: TGTGCCAGCAGTGAAGCTAGGGGGAGAAACACTGAAGCTTTCTTT.

The V and J genes are TRBV9 and TRBJ1-2; TRBD1 aligns across 7 bases. V shed 1 base and J 12 bases; nucleotides not matched to a gene: 9. In germline, CDR1 is SGDLS, CDR2 YYNGEE. The CDR3 sequence is 13 residues long. CDR3 sequence (DNA): TGTGCCAGCAGCGTAACAGGGGAACGGGGCAACACCTTC. It is translated as CASSVTGERGNTF.

The V gene is TRBV30, the J gene TRBJ1-1; 7 positions agree with TRBD1. Losses at the gene ends were 6 bases for V and 5 bases for J; bases not matched to a gene: 3. The CDR3 runs 11 residues. Germline V gene sequence: CDR1 GTSNPN, CDR2 SVGIG (reference sequence). The CDR3 nucleotides are TGTGCCTGTCAGGGGGATACTGAAGCTTTCTTT. It encodes CACQGDTEAFF.

J is TRBJ2-7 and V is TRBV11-1; possible D gene TRBD2, 6 bases. Trimming removed 4 bases at V and 2 bases at J, with 12 bases between. In germline, CDR1 is SGHAT, CDR2 FQDESV (reference sequence). The length of the CDR3 is 14 residues. The CDR3: CASSSPRGAYEQYF. DNA for the CDR3: TGTGCCAGCAGCTCACCGCGGGGCGCCTACGAGCAGTACTTC.

This clone was counted a few times. This sequence joins TRBV5-5 and TRBJ2-7; the match to TRBD2 covers 9 bases. The CDR3 is 15 residues long. Germline CDR1 is SGHKS and CDR2 is YYEKEE (reference sequence). Losses at the gene ends were 0 bases for V and 4 bases for J; bases not matched to a gene: 5. The CDR3 spells CASSLVDSGRYEQYF. CDR3 nucleotides: TGTGCCAGCAGCTTGGTGGATAGCGGGAGATACGAGCAGTACTTC. The full variable domain, completed using reference TRBV5-5 and TRBJ2-7, is DAGVTQSPTHLIKTRGQQVTLRCSPISGHKSVSWYQQVLGQGPQFIFQYYEKEERGRGNFPDRFSARQFPNYSSELNVNALLLGDSALYLCASSLVDSGRYEQYFGPGTRLTVT.

J is TRBJ1-5 and V is TRBV30, with D uncertain. V was clipped by 5 bases and J by 0 bases, with 5 bases between them. The V gene's germline CDR1 is GTSNPN and CDR2 SVGIG (reference sequence). The CDR3 is made up of 12 amino acids. CDR3 residues: CAWCYSNQPQHF. The CDR3 DNA reads TGTGCCTGGTGTTATAGCAATCAGCCCCAGCATTTT. Combining the CDR3 with reference TRBV30 and TRBJ1-5 gives the whole variable domain SQTIHQWPATLVQPVGSPLSLECTVEGTSNPNLYWYRQAAGRGLQLLFYSVGIGQISSEVPQNLSASRPQDRQFILSSKKLLLSDSGFYLCAWCYSNQPQHFGDGTRLSIL.

The rearrangement uses TRBV6-6 and TRBJ2-2; 9 bases align to TRBD1. The germline V gene encodes CDR1 MNHNY and CDR2 SVGAGI (reference sequence). This CDR3 region has 14 residues. V was clipped by 8 bases and J by 4 bases; unmatched bases: 5. The CDR3 bases are TGTGCCAGCCGACAGGGGGAGGGCACCGGGGAGCTGTTTTTT. As protein: CASRQGEGTGELFF.

The chain combines TRBV5-4 with TRBJ2-3; weak D call: TRBD1 (6 bases). V was cut by 7 bases and J by 5 bases, with 20 bases left in between. The CDR3 loop spans 15 amino acids. CDR1 is SGHNT, CDR2 YYREEE, per germline (reference sequence). The CDR3 DNA sequence: TGTGCCAGCGTCCCGGACAGAGTATTCCGAGATACGCAGTATTTT. Translating it yields CASVPDRVFRDTQYF.

There are a few counts of this clone. This chain links TRBV4-2 with TRBJ1-1; no reliable D call. This CDR3 has 14 residues. V was pared by 1 base and J by 11 bases, with 17 bases between. Germline CDR1 LGHNA, CDR2 YNFKEQ. The CDR3 DNA sequence: TGTGCCAGCAGCCAAGTTGGAGGGTCCCTCGCGGCTTTCTTT. As protein: CASSQVGGSLAAFF.

The chain combines TRBV23-1 with TRBJ1-1, with 7 bases lining up with TRBD1. TRBV23-1 has ORF status, its function being uncertain. The CDR3 length is 17 residues. The junction had 10 bases not matched to a gene; V was cut back by 3 bases and J by 0 bases. DNA for the CDR3: TGCGCCAGCAGTCATCCGGGACAGTGGAAAATGAACACTGAAGCTTTCTTT. This gives the protein CASSHPGQWKMNTEAFF.

The V call is TRBV7-2, the J call TRBJ2-7; D is undetermined. The V end was cut by 3 bases, the J end by 0 bases, with 9 bases between. Germline V CDR1 and CDR2: SGHTA, FQGNSA. The CDR3 is 14 amino acids. The CDR3 DNA reads as TGTGCCAGCAGCTTTGCAGGCGACTCCTACGAGCAGTACTTC. Translated, it gives CASSFAGDSYEQYF.

The V call is TRBV19, the J call TRBJ2-5; 7 positions match TRBD1. The CDR3 contains 14 residues. V lost 6 bases and J lost 5; bases outside the gene matches: 9. CDR1 and CDR2 from the germline V gene are LNHDA and SQIVND (reference sequence). CDR3 DNA sequence: TGTGCCAGTAGAAGGTGGCAGGGGGAGGAGACCCAGTACTTC. Protein: CASRRWQGEETQYF.